These T cell receptor beta chains were read from a single sample in a study of shared clonotypes between healthy human individuals. Method: immunoSEQ multiplex PCR; TCRdb's copy keeps in-frame clones and lacks some. The sample consists of a few hundred thousand clones, 90% to 97% of them appearing once. The sequencing sample was made of memory CD8+ T cells sorted from blood. Receptor source: a man aged 25 to 45 in good health. Both conserved end residues are part of each CDR3. Each record gives: D gene, J gene, clone size, V gene, CDR3 protein, CDR3 DNA. D genes are given only for firm matches. Some rows mark clone size as missing; the rest say once, few, many or name a class of expanded clone.

TRBD1 TRBJ2-1 NA TRBV6-1 CASSSPGTGNEQFF TGTGCCAGCAGTTCCCCCGGGACAGGGAATGAGCAGTTCTTC
NA TRBJ2-7 NA TRBV6-1 CAATGVYEQYF TGTGCCGCTACCGGGGTCTACGAGCAGTACTTC
NA TRBJ2-1 NA TRBV5-1 CARRPHRSSYNEQFF TGCGCCCGCCGCCCGCATCGGAGCTCCTACAATGAGCAGTTCTTC
TRBD2 TRBJ2-1 NA TRBV13 CASSLAFGVAGGNEQFF TGTGCCAGCAGCTTAGCGTTCGGGGTCGCGGGAGGCAATGAGCAGTTCTTC
NA TRBJ1-5 NA TRBV10-3 CAIRWVGSNQPQHF TGTGCCATCAGGTGGGTAGGGAGCAATCAGCCCCAGCATTTT
NA TRBJ2-2 NA TRBV5-5 CASSLVAATNTGELFF TGTGCCAGCAGCTTGGTAGCAGCAACGAACACCGGGGAGCTGTTTTTT
TRBD2 TRBJ2-7 once TRBV5-6 CASSLAPSGPSYEQYF TGTGCCAGCAGCTTGGCCCCTAGCGGCCCTTCCTACGAGCAGTACTTC
TRBD1 TRBJ1-3 NA TRBV6-5 CASRGTGTRNTIYF TGTGCCAGCAGGGGGACAGGCACTAGAAACACCATATATTTT
TRBD2 TRBJ2-1 NA TRBV19 CASSMGGRLTYNEQFF TGTGCCAGTAGTATGGGCGGGAGGCTTACCTACAATGAGCAGTTCTTC
NA TRBJ2-1 NA TRBV28 CASSPYADRLNEQFF TGTGCCAGCAGCCCGTACGCCGACAGGCTCAATGAGCAGTTCTTC
TRBD1 TRBJ1-2 NA TRBV7-9 CASGIQGGYGYTF TGTGCCAGCGGAATTCAGGGGGGATATGGCTACACCTTC
NA TRBJ1-3 NA TRBV2 CASSVKSSVNTIYF TGTGCCAGCAGTGTCAAGAGTTCGGTAAACACCATATATTTT
TRBD2 TRBJ2-7 NA TRBV4-1 CASSHLPSGAYEQYF TGCGCCAGCAGCCATCTCCCTAGCGGGGCCTACGAGCAGTACTTC
NA TRBJ2-1 NA TRBV18 CASSPRIAALYSYNEQFF TGTGCCAGCTCACCACGAATCGCGGCACTTTATTCCTACAATGAGCAGTTCTTC
TRBD2 TRBJ2-5 NA TRBV28 CASSFGWGLAGTPGETQYF TGTGCCAGCAGTTTTGGGTGGGGACTAGCGGGAACCCCGGGGGAGACCCAGTACTTC
NA TRBJ2-7 NA TRBV6-6 CASRPEPDVYEQYF TGTGCCAGCCGGCCAGAACCTGACGTCTACGAGCAGTACTTC
NA TRBJ2-1 NA TRBV6-5 CASKGGGHNEQFF TGTGCCAGCAAGGGTGGCGGGCACAATGAGCAGTTCTTC
TRBD2 TRBJ2-1 once TRBV18 CASSERLAGSYEQFF TGTGCCAGCTCAGAGAGACTAGCGGGTTCATATGAGCAGTTCTTC
NA TRBJ2-3 NA TRBV11-2 CASSSAGVRKFTDTQYF TGTGCCAGCAGCTCGGCAGGGGTCCGCAAGTTCACAGATACGCAGTATTTT
NA TRBJ2-1 NA TRBV10-3 CAISESPGNEQFF TGTGCCATCAGTGAGTCACCCGGGAATGAGCAGTTCTTC
NA TRBJ1-4 NA TRBV30 CAWSGGVATNEKLFF TGTGCCTGGAGTGGGGGCGTTGCAACTAATGAAAAACTGTTTTTT
NA TRBJ1-1 NA TRBV6-1 CASSDGRRWNTEAFF TGTGCCAGCAGTGATGGGAGACGGTGGAACACTGAAGCTTTCTTT
NA TRBJ2-1 NA TRBV10-3 CAISGISPGTSYNEQFF TGTGCCATCAGTGGAATCTCGCCAGGGACCTCCTACAATGAGCAGTTCTTC
TRBD2 TRBJ2-7 NA TRBV4-2 CASSQDFGLGLATYEQYF TGTGCCAGCAGCCAAGATTTCGGGCTGGGACTAGCGACCTACGAGCAGTACTTC
NA TRBJ2-1 NA TRBV2 CASSESASDYNEQFF TGTGCCAGCAGTGAATCAGCTAGCGACTACAATGAGCAGTTCTTC
NA TRBJ2-5 NA TRBV9 CASSVGGLQETQYF TGTGCCAGCAGCGTAGGAGGATTACAAGAGACCCAGTACTTC
TRBD1 TRBJ2-2 NA TRBV28 CASSRGQRTGELFF TGTGCCAGCAGCCGGGGACAGCGCACCGGGGAGCTGTTTTTT
NA TRBJ2-2 NA TRBV28 CASSFAGPGELFF TGTGCCAGCAGTTTTGCGGGGCCAGGGGAGCTGTTTTTT